Each of the 28 T cell receptor beta chains below was sequenced from the same sample in a study of cytomegalovirus exposure and HLA in healthy donors. TCRdb's table, derived via immunoSEQ multiplex PCR, lists solely in-frame clones and lacks some. There are under 400,000 clones in the sample; roughly 90% occur only once, and roughly 0.83% lies in the top ten. Sequenced sample: PBMCs. Source of these receptors: a woman under 30 in good health and CMV-seronegative.

This chain uses TRBV6-1 with TRBJ1-2; TRBD1 might be the D (6 bases). CDR3 length: 13 amino acids. Germline CDR1 and CDR2: MNHNS and SASEGT. Trimming stripped 11 bases from V and 4 bases from J, with 17 bases between. Here the CDR3 reads CAGGGRPSYGYTF. Here the CDR3 DNA reads TGTGCCGGCGGGGGCAGACCATCCTATGGCTACACCTTC.

The V gene is TRBV5-1, the J gene TRBJ2-5, with 14 bases fitting TRBD2. This CDR3 comprises 16 residues. Trimming took 1 base from V and 5 from J; bases not matched to a gene: 4. The germline gives CDR1 SGHRS, CDR2 YFSETQ. CDR3 bases: TGCGCCAGCAGCTTGCCGGGACTAGCGGGAGCGGAGACCCAGTACTTC. As protein: CASSLPGLAGAETQYF.

DNA for the CDR3: TGTGCCAGCTCACGCCCGGGACAGGGGAAGGAGCAGTACTTC. This translates into CASSRPGQGKEQYF. The chain links TRBV18 to TRBJ2-7; 10 nucleotides align to TRBD1. This CDR3 is built from 14 residues. With 4 bases clipped from V and 7 bases from J, the junction kept 7 bases outside the gene matches. Looked up from germline, CDR1 is KGHSH and CDR2 is LQKENI.

The gene calls are TRBV27 and TRBJ2-1, with a tentative D call TRBD2 (6 bases). The CDR3 length is 15 residues. Per the germline V gene, CDR1 is MNHEY and CDR2 is SMNVEV (reference sequence). Trimming cost V 4 bases and J 8 bases, with 18 bases left between them. CDR3 loop: CASSSRGLLSDEQFF. CDR3 DNA: TGTGCCAGCAGTTCACGGGGACTTCTCTCCGATGAGCAGTTCTTC.

Only one count was recorded for this clone. The rearrangement uses TRBV5-6 and TRBJ1-1; unclear D gene. The CDR3 sequence is 13 residues long. Trimming took 1 base from V and 5 from J, leaving 9 bases between them. Germline CDR1 and CDR2: SGHDT and YYEEEE. The CDR3 DNA follows: TGTGCCAGCAGCTTGAACGGGGAGACTGAAGCTTTCTTT. Translated, it gives CASSLNGETEAFF.

The rearrangement links TRBV27 to TRBJ2-7; 7 bases match TRBD2. The CDR3 totals 14 residues. CDR1 and CDR2 (germline): MNHEY, SMNVEV (reference sequence). V shed 4 bases and J 6 bases; nucleotides not matched to a gene: 9. CDR3 sequence (DNA): TGTGCCAGCAGTTCCGGCGGGAGCCTCGTCGAGCAGTACTTC. Translated, it gives CASSSGGSLVEQYF.

The rearrangement joins TRBV9 to TRBJ2-2; 7 bases map to TRBD1. Per the germline V gene, CDR1 is SGDLS and CDR2 is YYNGEE. V shed 6 bases, J shed 1 base, and the junction held 3 bases outside the gene matches. The CDR3 is made up of 14 amino acids. CDR3 bases: TGTGCCAGCACCCGGGACAGGAACACCGGGGAGCTGTTTTTT. It specifies CASTRDRNTGELFF.

This chain joins TRBV5-1 and TRBJ2-1, with 11 bases fitting TRBD2. The CDR3 covers 16 residues. Germline CDR1 is SGHRS and CDR2 is YFSETQ. The ends lost 4 bases at V and 7 bases at J; junction bases unmatched: 10. CDR3 sequence (DNA): TGCGCCAGCAGCCCAACAACTAGCGGGGGATTAAATGAGCAGTTCTTC. This codes for CASSPTTSGGLNEQFF. The full variable domain, in which reference TRBV5-1 and TRBJ2-1 provide the parts outside the CDR3, is KAGVTQTPRYLIKTRGQQVTLSCSPISGHRSVSWYQQTPGQGLQFLFEYFSETQRNKGNFPGRFSGRQFSNSRSEMNVSTLELGDSALYLCASSPTTSGGLNEQFFGPGTRLTVL.

This chain links TRBV19 with TRBJ2-5, with TRBD2 matching 8 bases. The CDR3 is 14 residues long. CDR1 and CDR2 (germline): LNHDA, SQIVND (reference sequence). The trim removed 6 bases at V and 5 bases at J, leaving 8 bases unmatched. The CDR3 coding sequence is TGTGCCAGTAGAGAAGGACTAGCTATGGAGACCCAGTACTTC. As protein: CASREGLAMETQYF.

The gene calls are TRBV27 and TRBJ1-2; D is perhaps TRBD1 (6 bases). CDR1 and CDR2 (germline): MNHEY, SMNVEV (reference sequence). The length of the CDR3 is 16 residues. V was trimmed by 3 bases and J by 2 bases, leaving 16 bases between them. CDR3 sequence (DNA): TGTGCCAGCAGTTTCAGTGGACAGTCGAGGAACTATGGCTACACCTTC. It specifies CASSFSGQSRNYGYTF.

The count of this clone is one. The chain recombines TRBV28 with TRBJ2-1; 10 bases are a match to TRBD1. The CDR3 has 15 residues. Germline trimming cut 7 bases from V and 5 bases from J; bases unmatched to any gene: 8. Germline values: CDR1 MDHEN, CDR2 SYDVKM. CDR3: CASNPPGQGNNEQFF. The CDR3 DNA reads as TGTGCCAGCAACCCGCCGGGACAGGGGAACAATGAGCAGTTCTTC.

The chain links TRBV2 to TRBJ2-5; maybe TRBD2 (7 bases). Germline CDR1 is SNHLY and CDR2 is FYNNEI. The V end lost 4 bases, the J end lost 7 bases, and 16 bases lay between the germline ends. The CDR3 extends over 14 amino acids. CDR3 amino acids: CASSGEGAQGTQYF. CDR3 DNA sequence: TGTGCCAGCAGTGGGGAGGGTGCACAGGGGACCCAGTACTTC.

V usage is TRBV4-1 and J usage is TRBJ2-2; D is ambiguous. The CDR3 runs to 14 residues. Looked up from germline, CDR1 is MGHRA and CDR2 is YSYEKL. Trimming pared 1 base from V and 4 bases from J, leaving 7 bases between. The DNA for the CDR3 is TGCGCCAGCAGCCAAGTTTACAGCACCGGGGAGCTGTTTTTT. Amino acid sequence: CASSQVYSTGELFF.

The chain combines TRBV5-1 with TRBJ1-4; unclear D gene. CDR1 is SGHRS, CDR2 YFSETQ, per germline. The CDR3 loop spans 16 amino acids. V was shortened by 6 bases and J by 7 bases, with 22 bases between the two germline ends. The CDR3 sequence: CASTQSGRGMGEKLFF. The CDR3 coding sequence is TGCGCCAGCACCCAAAGCGGGCGCGGTATGGGTGAAAAACTGTTTTTT.

The rearrangement links TRBV6-1 to TRBJ2-2; D perhaps matches TRBD2 (7 bases). Germline values: CDR1 MNHNS, CDR2 SASEGT. V lost 8 bases and J lost 6, with 13 bases in between. This CDR3 spans 13 amino acids. As DNA, the CDR3 is TGTGCCAGCGAGGGGGGGTCGGCCGGGGAGCTGTTTTTT. Translation gives CASEGGSAGELFF.

CDR3 coding DNA: TGTGCCAGCAGCTCAGGTGGGGGAGGGGAGCAGTACTTC. Protein: CASSSGGGGEQYF. The V and J genes are TRBV7-6 and TRBJ2-7, with TRBD2 matching over 7 bases. The length of the CDR3 is 13 residues. Per the germline V gene, CDR1 is SGHVS and CDR2 is FNYEAQ. Unmatched junction bases numbered 7, after V lost 4 bases and J lost 7 bases.

This clone was counted once. The CDR3 sequence is CAAQGADGYTF. Here the CDR3 DNA reads TGTGCCGCCCAGGGGGCCGATGGCTACACCTTC. The V call is TRBV2, the J call TRBJ1-2; 8 bases agree with TRBD1. This CDR3 comprises 11 residues. V trimming: 11 bases; J trimming: 6 bases; junction bases outside the gene matches: 5. Germline CDR1 is SNHLY and CDR2 is FYNNEI.

The chain has TRBV27 and TRBJ1-6; 12 bases agree with TRBD1. Trimming at V came to 3 bases and at J to 3 bases, leaving 3 bases not matched to a gene. The CDR3 has 17 amino acids. Germline CDR1 MNHEY, CDR2 SMNVEV (reference sequence). This CDR3 is CASSLGTGGIYNSPLHF. The CDR3 region has the DNA TGTGCCAGCAGTTTGGGGACAGGGGGCATCTATAATTCACCCCTCCACTTT.

The chain is built from TRBV4-1 and TRBJ2-3, with 13 bases aligning to TRBD2. From germline, CDR1 is MGHRA and CDR2 YSYEKL. The V gene end was trimmed by 4 bases and the J gene end by 4 bases; junction bases not matched to a gene: 5. The CDR3 covers 16 residues. CDR3 DNA sequence: TGCGCCAGCAGCCTAGGACTAGCGGGAGTTTCAGATACGCAGTATTTT. Its protein is CASSLGLAGVSDTQYF.

The chain has TRBV11-2 and TRBJ2-7; a weak D match, TRBD1 (5 bases). The CDR3 spans 15 residues. CDR1 is SGHAT, CDR2 FQNNGV, per germline. V lost 4 bases to trimming and J lost 2 bases, with 15 bases between them. The CDR3 coding sequence is TGTGCCAGCAGCTCCGGGCCCAAAGGGGCCTACGAGCAGTACTTC. Protein sequence: CASSSGPKGAYEQYF. Complete variable domain (other parts from reference TRBV11-2 and TRBJ2-7): EAGVAQSPRYKIIEKRQSVAFWCNPISGHATLYWYQQILGQGPKLLIQFQNNGVVDDSQLPKDRFSAERLKGVDSTLKIQPAKLEDSAVYLCASSSGPKGAYEQYFGPGTRLTVT.

The chain is built from TRBV7-3 and TRBJ2-3; perhaps TRBD2 as D (5 bases). V lost 7 bases to trimming and J lost 5 bases, with 16 bases between them. The CDR3 contains 14 residues. Germline-derived CDR1 and CDR2 are SGHTA and FQGTGA. The CDR3 protein is CASTLRGLEDTQYF. As DNA, the CDR3 is TGTGCCAGCACGCTAAGAGGGTTAGAAGATACGCAGTATTTT.

The chain employs TRBV27 and TRBJ2-2; a possible D gene is TRBD2 (5 bases). The germline V gene encodes CDR1 MNHEY and CDR2 SMNVEV (reference sequence). The CDR3 extends over 17 amino acids. The V gene lost 2 bases and the J gene lost 1 base, with 14 bases spanning the gap. The CDR3 coding sequence is TGTGCCAGCAGTTTAAGGCCCCCAGGACTGAACACCGGGGAGCTGTTTTTT. It translates to CASSLRPPGLNTGELFF.

The J gene is TRBJ2-7, the V gene TRBV27; unclear D gene. Germline V CDR1 and CDR2: MNHEY, SMNVEV (reference sequence). The V gene lost 1 base and the J gene lost 0 bases, with 7 bases spanning the gap. This CDR3 comprises 14 residues. The CDR3 DNA follows: TGTGCCAGCAGTTTATACCGGAGCTCCTACGAGCAGTACTTC. Translation: CASSLYRSSYEQYF.

The chain couples TRBV10-1 to TRBJ2-5; D is uncertain. Germline V gene lookup returns CDR1 WNHNN and CDR2 SYGVQD (reference sequence). Trimming cost V 3 bases and J 0 bases, with 14 bases left between them. The CDR3 is made up of 16 amino acids. The CDR3 protein is CASSEGERTDQETQYF. In DNA form, the CDR3 reads TGCGCCAGCAGTGAAGGTGAACGAACAGACCAAGAGACCCAGTACTTC.

The chain uses TRBV28 and TRBJ2-3; D perhaps matches TRBD1 (5 bases). The V gene lost 4 bases and the J gene lost 2 bases, with 10 bases spanning the gap. CDR1 and CDR2 from the germline V gene are MDHEN and SYDVKM. This CDR3 spans 14 amino acids. CDR3 nucleotide sequence: TGTGCCAGCAGTTCAGACAGACCCACAGATACGCAGTATTTT. Translation gives CASSSDRPTDTQYF.

There are a few counts of this clone. The chain uses TRBV6-5 and TRBJ2-2; TRBD1 matches at 8 bases. The CDR3 is 12 residues long. In germline, CDR1 is MNHEY, CDR2 SVGAGI. Trimming removed 11 bases from V and 6 bases from J; junction bases left unmatched: 5. CDR3 loop: CAAGQDAGELFF. The DNA for the CDR3 is TGTGCCGCGGGACAGGACGCCGGGGAGCTGTTTTTT.

J is TRBJ2-2 and V is TRBV19, with 7 bases that match TRBD2. The CDR3 loop spans 15 amino acids. The V gene end was trimmed by 6 bases and the J gene end by 5 bases; junction bases not matched to a gene: 9. The germline CDR1 and CDR2 sequences are LNHDA and SQIVND (reference sequence). CDR3 bases: TGTGCCAGTAGCGGGAGGAGGCTAAATACCGGGGAGCTGTTTTTT. This sequence encodes CASSGRRLNTGELFF.

The rearrangement links TRBV7-9 to TRBJ1-2; possibly TRBD1 for D (6 bases). Trimming stripped 1 base from V and 4 bases from J, with 13 bases between. The CDR3 runs 15 residues. Germline CDR1 is SEHNR and CDR2 is FQNEAQ (reference sequence). The CDR3: CASSLGPQGVYGYTF. The CDR3 region has the DNA TGTGCCAGCAGCTTAGGCCCACAGGGTGTCTATGGCTACACCTTC.